These 3 T cell receptor beta chains came from one sample sequenced in a study of Graves' ophthalmopathy and Graves' hyperthyroidism. Amplifying from RNA transcripts, the study obtained TCR beta CDR3 regions. HTBI-primed RT-PCR formed the first round, and a multiplex PCR formed the second. TCRdb reprocessed the multiplex PCR reads via MiXCR and lists one record per CDR3 protein. The sample lists 300,000 or so distinct CDR3 sequences, around a sixth occurring once. Sequences were obtained from peripheral blood. These receptors were obtained from an adult man with Graves' ophthalmopathy.

This clonotype was seen at least ten times. The V gene is TRBV6-5, the J gene TRBJ2-7; the D gene could be TRBD1 or TRBD2 (5 bases each). Between the trimmed V and J ends, which lost 5 bases and 11 bases, there was a span of 16 bases. The CDR3 has 12 residues. Germline lookup yields CDR1 MNHEY and CDR2 SVGAGI. The CDR3 bases are TGTGCCAGCAGTCCTCGGGGCGAACGGGAGTACTTC. This encodes CASSPRGEREYF.

The rearrangement uses TRBV12-3 or TRBV12-4 and TRBJ1-2; D not resolved. V was pared by 4 bases and J by 4 bases, with 13 bases between. This CDR3 region has 14 residues. The CDR3 DNA reads TGTGCCAGCAGTTCGACAAGCTCCTTCTATGGCTACACCTTC. It yields the protein CASSSTSSFYGYTF.

This chain joins TRBV6-1 and TRBJ1-1; D is uncertain. The ends were cut back, 6 bases at V and 11 bases at J, with 13 bases in the middle. The CDR3 contains 11 residues. Germline CDR1 MNHNS, CDR2 SASEGT. CDR3 loop: CASSLASRAFF. The CDR3 DNA reads as TGTGCCAGCAGCCTCGCGTCCAGGGCTTTCTTT.